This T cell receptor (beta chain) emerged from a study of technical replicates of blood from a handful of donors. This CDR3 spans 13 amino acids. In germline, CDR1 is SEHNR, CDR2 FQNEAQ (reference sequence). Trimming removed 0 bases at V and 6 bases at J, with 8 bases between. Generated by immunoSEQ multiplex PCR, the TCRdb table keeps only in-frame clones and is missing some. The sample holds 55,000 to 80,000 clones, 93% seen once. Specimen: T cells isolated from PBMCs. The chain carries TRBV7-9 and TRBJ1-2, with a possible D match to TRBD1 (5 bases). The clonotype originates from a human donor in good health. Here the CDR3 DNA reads TGTGCCAGCAGCTTAGCGGCAGGGAATGGCTACACCTTC. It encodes CASSLAAGNGYTF.